This TCR beta chain was identified during a study of blood T cell repertoires in COVID-19. Across the whole study: Researchers got acute and convalescent COVID-19 samples from the United States, Italy and Spain.

There are 14 residues in the CDR3. V was clipped by 7 bases and J by 5 bases, with 17 bases between them. Germline V CDR1 and CDR2: SNHLY, FYNNEI. TCRdb's copy holds only in-frame clones and misses some; the assay was immunoSEQ multiplex PCR. In the table there are about 240,000 clones, around four fifths of which are singletons. This clonotype was obtained from a woman in her sixties with active or convalescent COVID-19. The chain uses TRBV2 and TRBJ1-1, with D uncertain. Material for sequencing was peripheral blood. CDR3 bases: TGTGCCAGCACTTGGTGGCAGGTGGGTACTGAAGCTTTCTTT. Translating it yields CASTWWQVGTEAFF.